This T cell receptor (beta chain) was sequenced in a study of T cell responses to AZD1222 COVID-19 vaccine. CDR1 and CDR2 from the germline V gene are SGHRS and YFSETQ. V gave up 3 bases and J gave up 0 bases, with 15 bases separating them. This CDR3 has 16 residues. In regard to this clone: Its antigen is still unknown.

Clones were read by immunoSEQ multiplex PCR, and TCRdb kept only the in-frame ones, dropping some. This table holds more than 65,000 clones, around 85% found once. Study observations and caveats: Every sample of the repertoires postdated the peak T cell response. Donors, mostly white British, included more females; clonal diversity was possibly underestimated. As reported, nearly half of all spike-specific TCRs target variant regions that are unmutated.

The input for sequencing was peripheral blood, taken 28 days after the second AZD1222 dose. The chain recombines TRBV5-1 with TRBJ1-1; D gene uncertain. This clonotype was sampled from an adult who received the AZD1222 COVID-19 vaccine. The CDR3 coding sequence is TGCGCCAGCAGCTCGGATCTAACTGGGGTGAACACTGAAGCTTTCTTT. Its protein is CASSSDLTGVNTEAFF.